The clone carrying this T cell receptor beta chain was detected many times. Antigen: not known. The data derive from a study of neurological immune-mediated disorders. General observations from the study: Expanded clones shared no CDR3 amino acid sequences across subjects, suggesting private repertoires in all groups. The study found the most TCR clonal expansion in HTLV-1-associated myelopathy and the least in multiple sclerosis, below healthy controls.

Germline V gene data show CDR1 as SGHAT and CDR2 as FQNNGV. Losses at the gene ends were 5 bases for V and 1 base for J; bases not matched to a gene: 3. This CDR3 is built from 15 residues. Using its own MiXCR run on the 5' RACE reads, TCRdb lists one record per CDR3 protein. The sample holds 30,000 to 35,000 distinct CDR3 sequences, 20% to 25% seen once. This chain connects TRBV11-2 to TRBJ2-2; 8 bases agree with TRBD2. Sequencing input: CD4+ T cells from blood. The clonotype was recovered from a man aged 50 or older with HTLV-1-associated myelopathy (HAM/TSP). CDR3 bases: TGTGCCAGCAGCCGGGGGGGAGTGAACACCGGGGAGCTGTTTTTT. It codes for CASSRGGVNTGELFF.